This TCR beta chain was captured by sequencing in a study of OX40 agonist ivuxolimab in advanced cancers. For the study at large: The study enrolled dose-escalation patients with hepatocellular carcinoma, melanoma, renal cell or head and neck cancer. Cohort: 80% to 90% men, mean age 60, aged roughly 20 to 79. The study's findings and limits: Both blood CD4+ and CD8+ T cells showed clonal growth by week 6 at 0.1 to 3.0 mg/kg.

As to this clone: Its antigen is not identified.

The table came from immunoSEQ multiplex PCR; TCRdb's copy has only in-frame clones and leaves some out. Among 60,000 to 100,000 clones listed, roughly 91% were seen once. The CDR3 sequence is 12 residues long. Germline V CDR1 and CDR2: LNHDA, SQIVND (reference sequence). Trimming left V 7 bases short and J 7 bases short, with 13 bases between. The V and J genes are TRBV19 and TRBJ1-2; TRBD1 is a possible D gene (5 bases). The specimen comprised CD4+ or CD8+ T cells sorted from blood, sampled in a trial of the OX40 agonist ivuxolimab. The clonotype originates from an adult with an advanced solid tumor such as melanoma, head and neck, liver or kidney cancer. CDR3 residues: CASMVRGRGYTF. The CDR3 coding sequence is TGTGCCAGTATGGTAAGGGGCCGTGGCTACACCTTC.